The TCR beta chain described here comes from a study of T-cell reconstitution after alpha-beta-depleted transplantation in children. Germline loops: CDR1 SGHRS, CDR2 YFSETQ. The germline V and J ends were trimmed by 1 base and 4 bases, with 17 bases remaining between them. This CDR3 has 16 amino acids. This clonotype was seen at least ten times. This sample's TCRbeta library carried unique molecular identifier barcodes. MiXCR was run by TCRdb on the PCR reads, yielding one entry per CDR3 protein. The data hold a few hundred thousand distinct CDR3 sequences, with about 9.6% observed a single time. The J gene is TRBJ1-1, the V gene TRBV5-1, with no clear D. The sequence was collected from a human donor who donated a stem cell graft to a child with SCID. The input for sequencing was PBMCs from the stem cell graft donor, taken from the stem cell graft. The CDR3 coding sequence is TGCGCCAGCAGCTTGTCACCGGACTCCCTGAGCACTGAAGCTTTCTTT. Residues: CASSLSPDSLSTEAFF. Complete variable domain (other parts from reference TRBV5-1 and TRBJ1-1): KAGVTQTPRYLIKTRGQQVTLSCSPISGHRSVSWYQQTPGQGLQFLFEYFSETQRNKGNFPGRFSGRQFSNSRSEMNVSTLELGDSALYLCASSLSPDSLSTEAFFGQGTRLTVV.